The rows below give T cell receptor beta chains drawn from one sample of a study of cytotoxic CD8 clonotypes in ibrutinib-treated CLL. TCRdb's table, derived via immunoSEQ multiplex PCR, lists solely in-frame clones and lacks some. The sample holds approximately 200,000 clones, around 72% seen once. Here the sequenced sample was PBMCs, taken after 24 months of ibrutinib treatment. The receptors derive from a human donor with chronic lymphocytic leukemia. Both conserved end residues are part of each CDR3. The D gene is left open where the match is weak. Some rows have no size entry. The others give once, few or many, or a class for an expanded clone.

D gene	V gene	J gene	clone size	CDR3 protein	CDR3 DNA
-	TRBV27	TRBJ1-3	-	CASSFGPSGNTIYF	TGTGCCAGCAGTTTTGGTCCCTCTGGAAACACCATATATTTT
-	TRBV6-5	TRBJ1-3	-	CASSYGETGNTIYF	TGTGCCAGCAGTTACGGGGAAACTGGAAACACCATATATTTT
-	TRBV19	TRBJ1-5	-	CASSIRGAWEPQHF	TGTGCCAGTAGTATTCGTGGGGCCTGGGAGCCCCAGCATTTT
TRBD1	TRBV28	TRBJ1-4	-	CASRIGTAVEKLFF	TGTGCCAGCAGAATCGGGACAGCGGTTGAAAAACTGTTTTTT
-	TRBV7-8	TRBJ2-3	few	CASSLFLASTDTQYF	TGTGCCAGCAGCTTATTCCTAGCGAGCACAGATACGCAGTATTTT
-	TRBV19	TRBJ2-7	-	CASSRGGVAYEQYF	TGTGCCAGTAGTAGAGGTGGAGTTGCCTACGAGCAGTACTTC
-	TRBV6-1	TRBJ1-3	few	CASSEVDRSSGNTIYF	TGTGCCAGCAGTGAAGTCGACAGGAGCTCTGGAAACACCATATATTTT
-	TRBV28	TRBJ2-7	-	CASSLGQASYEQYF	TGTGCCAGCAGTTTAGGGCAGGCCTCCTACGAGCAGTACTTC
TRBD1	TRBV7-6	TRBJ2-7	-	CASRPDRGFYEQYF	TGTGCCAGCAGACCGGACAGGGGGTTTTACGAGCAGTACTTC
TRBD2	TRBV4-1	TRBJ2-1	once	CASSQVTSGTAEQLF	TGCGCCAGCAGCCAAGTGACTAGCGGGACGGCTGAGCAGCTCTTC
TRBD2	TRBV14	TRBJ2-7	-	CASSPRDSGYEQYF	TGTGCCAGCAGCCCCCGGGATAGCGGGTACGAGCAGTACTTC
-	TRBV28	TRBJ1-4	-	CASSDNWGGDEKLFF	TGTGCCAGCAGTGATAATTGGGGGGGAGATGAAAAACTGTTTTTT
TRBD1	TRBV7-8	TRBJ1-4	-	CASSGRTGRNEKLFF	TGTGCCAGCAGCGGCAGGACAGGGAGGAATGAAAAACTGTTTTTT
TRBD2	TRBV30	TRBJ2-7	-	CAWTGTSGYEQYF	TGTGCCTGGACCGGGACTAGCGGCTACGAGCAGTACTTC